The 18 T cell receptor beta chains given below trace back to one sample, sequenced in a study of cytomegalovirus exposure and HLA in healthy donors. PCR amplification relied on 60 Vbeta primers (plus 13 Jbeta primers). Libraries were prepared by immunoSEQ multiplex PCR; TCRdb keeps only in-frame clonotypes and omits some of them. The data show some 92,000 clones, approximately 79% seen once. The source material was PBMCs. These receptors all come from a man between 25 and 39 years old in good health and CMV-seronegative.

The CDR3 DNA is TGTGCCAGTAGTATTCAGGGCATGAACACTGAAGCTTTCTTT. It yields the protein CASSIQGMNTEAFF. The rearrangement joins TRBV19 to TRBJ1-1; a weak D match, TRBD1 (5 bases). The CDR3 is 14 residues long. The germline CDR1 and CDR2 sequences are LNHDA and SQIVND (reference sequence). The V and J ends lost 3 bases and 0 bases respectively, with 8 bases between them.

Worth noting for this clone: The junction departs from germline at one end; a sequencing error may be responsible. The chain is built from TRBV7-7 and TRBJ2-2; 10 nucleotides match TRBD1. Looked up from germline, CDR1 is SSHAT and CDR2 is FNYEAQ (reference sequence). The CDR3 spans 15 residues. The CDR3 loop is CASSWDRGASGELFF. DNA for the CDR3: TGTGCTAGCAGCTGGGACAGGGGAGCCTCCGGGGAGCTGTTTTTT.

The chain has TRBV19 and TRBJ1-1; D not certain. V was pared by 3 bases and J by 4 bases, with 3 bases between. In germline, CDR1 is LNHDA, CDR2 SQIVND (reference sequence). This CDR3 is built from 11 residues. CDR3 sequence reads: CASSMATEAFF. The CDR3 nucleotides are TGTGCCAGTAGTATGGCCACTGAAGCTTTCTTT.

As DNA, the CDR3 is TGTGCCAGTAGCCCAGGGTACACAGATACGCAGTATTTT. Residues: CASSPGYTDTQYF. The chain links TRBV19 to TRBJ2-3; possibly TRBD1 for D (5 bases). CDR1 is LNHDA and CDR2 is SQIVND in the germline V gene (reference sequence). V was cut by 6 bases and J by 2 bases, with 9 bases left in between. The CDR3 sequence is 13 residues long.

The rearrangement uses TRBV5-4 and TRBJ1-2; 9 bases are a match to TRBD1. V trimming: 4 bases; J trimming: 3 bases; junction bases outside the gene matches: 7. CDR3 length: 15 residues. Per germline, CDR1 SGHNT and CDR2 YYREEE (reference sequence). The CDR3 protein is CASSQRTGEDYGYTF. The CDR3 DNA reads TGTGCCAGCAGCCAGCGGACAGGGGAAGACTATGGCTACACCTTC.

The table lists this clone with a count of one. The chain joins TRBV9 to TRBJ2-2; 9 nucleotides agree with TRBD1. V shed 5 bases, J shed 1 base, and the junction held 12 bases outside the gene matches. CDR3 length: 18 residues. Germline CDR1 SGDLS, CDR2 YYNGEE. CDR3 sequence reads: CASSHNRRGQGNTGELFF. CDR3 sequence (DNA): TGTGCCAGCAGTCACAACCGCCGGGGACAGGGGAACACCGGGGAGCTGTTTTTT.

The J gene is TRBJ1-1, the V gene TRBV5-8, with D perhaps matching TRBD1 (5 bases). In germline, CDR1 is SGHTS, CDR2 YDEGEE. The V gene lost 0 bases and the J gene lost 0 bases, with 9 bases spanning the gap. The CDR3 is 15 residues long. The DNA for the CDR3 is TGTGCCAGCAGCTTGGGCAGGGTAATGAACACTGAAGCTTTCTTT. Encoded protein: CASSLGRVMNTEAFF.

The J gene is TRBJ2-2, the V gene TRBV7-9, with 8 bases matching TRBD1. Unmatched junction bases numbered 5, after V lost 10 bases and J lost 4 bases. The CDR3 loop spans 13 amino acids. Germline V gene sequence: CDR1 SEHNR, CDR2 FQNEAQ (reference sequence). Here the CDR3 reads CATKTGVTGELFF. CDR3 nucleotide sequence: TGTGCCACCAAGACAGGGGTCACCGGGGAGCTGTTTTTT.

The chain has TRBV4-1 and TRBJ1-5; D is possibly TRBD1 (6 bases). V lost 0 bases to trimming and J lost 3 bases, with 9 bases between them. Germline CDR1 reads MGHRA; CDR2 reads YSYEKL. The CDR3 has 15 residues. The CDR3 loop is CASSQESGDNQPQHF. The CDR3 bases are TGCGCCAGCAGCCAAGAGTCAGGGGACAATCAGCCCCAGCATTTT.

The chain combines TRBV30 with TRBJ1-5; the match to TRBD1 covers 9 bases. Trimming at V came to 2 bases and at J to 2 bases, leaving 7 bases not matched to a gene. Germline-derived CDR1 and CDR2 are GTSNPN and SVGIG (reference sequence). This CDR3 has 16 residues. In nucleotides, the CDR3 is TGTGCCTGGAGTTTCGGACAGGGGATAGGCAATCAGCCCCAGCATTTT. Its protein is CAWSFGQGIGNQPQHF.

V usage is TRBV5-1 and J usage is TRBJ2-7; 12 positions agree with TRBD1. The trim removed 5 bases at V and 0 bases at J, leaving 3 bases unmatched. Germline V gene sequence: CDR1 SGHRS, CDR2 YFSETQ. CDR3 length: 15 amino acids. CDR3 sequence: CASSQGQGASYEQYF. DNA of the CDR3: TGCGCCAGCAGTCAGGGACAGGGGGCCTCCTACGAGCAGTACTTC.

The chain employs TRBV5-6 and TRBJ1-6; TRBD1 matches 9 bases. The CDR3 contains 15 residues. The germline CDR1 and CDR2 sequences are SGHDT and YYEEEE. J lost 6 bases, V lost 5 bases, and 6 bases had no gene match. CDR3 region: CASSPQGASNSPLHF. In DNA form, the CDR3 reads TGTGCCAGCAGTCCACAGGGGGCGAGTAATTCACCCCTCCACTTT.

The chain recombines TRBV19 with TRBJ1-2, with D unclear. Looked up from germline, CDR1 is LNHDA and CDR2 is SQIVND (reference sequence). The CDR3 has 13 residues. Trimming removed 7 bases from V and 2 bases from J, with 11 bases in between. The CDR3 nucleotides read TGTGCCAGTACCGTGGGAGTGAACTATGGCTACACCTTC. Translation gives CASTVGVNYGYTF.

V usage is TRBV6-1 and J usage is TRBJ1-5; 7 bases fit TRBD1. V shed 6 bases, J shed 1 base, and the junction held 6 bases outside the gene matches. The germline V gene has CDR1 MNHNS and CDR2 SASEGT. This CDR3 comprises 15 residues. CDR3 region: CASSETGLSNQPQHF. CDR3 DNA: TGTGCCAGCAGCGAGACAGGGTTAAGCAATCAGCCCCAGCATTTT.

This clone was seen only once. This chain links TRBV6-5 with TRBJ1-3; D gene unclear. V was trimmed by 5 bases and J by 0 bases, leaving 8 bases between them. The CDR3 is 14 residues long. Looked up from germline, CDR1 is MNHEY and CDR2 is SVGAGI. The DNA of the CDR3 is TGTGCCAGCAGTGGTACGGGCTCTGGAAACACCATATATTTT. This sequence encodes CASSGTGSGNTIYF.

The chain is built from TRBV28 and TRBJ1-5, with D possibly TRBD1 on 5 matching bases. Germline CDR1 reads MDHEN; CDR2 reads SYDVKM. V lost 1 base and J lost 0, with 13 bases in between. This CDR3 is built from 17 residues. The CDR3: CASSLSFGGNSNQPQHF. The CDR3 DNA is TGTGCCAGCAGTTTATCGTTCGGGGGGAATAGCAATCAGCCCCAGCATTTT.

The chain combines TRBV19 with TRBJ1-5, with TRBD1 matching 8 bases. Germline values: CDR1 LNHDA, CDR2 SQIVND (reference sequence). The CDR3 totals 19 residues. Unmatched junction bases numbered 18, after V lost 5 bases and J lost 3 bases. The DNA for the CDR3 is TGTGCCAGTAGTCTCTCGATCTCCCGGGGACAGGCCTACAATCAGCCCCAGCATTTT. It is translated as CASSLSISRGQAYNQPQHF.

About this clone: Other nucleotide sequences in the sample specify the same CDR3. This chain connects TRBV7-9 to TRBJ2-7; TRBD1 is a possible D gene (6 bases). V was pared by 5 bases and J by 1 base, with 9 bases between. The CDR3 extends over 13 amino acids. Per germline, CDR1 SEHNR and CDR2 FQNEAQ (reference sequence). The CDR3: CASSRQVSYEQYF. CDR3 coding DNA: TGTGCCAGCAGCCGACAGGTATCCTACGAGCAGTACTTC.